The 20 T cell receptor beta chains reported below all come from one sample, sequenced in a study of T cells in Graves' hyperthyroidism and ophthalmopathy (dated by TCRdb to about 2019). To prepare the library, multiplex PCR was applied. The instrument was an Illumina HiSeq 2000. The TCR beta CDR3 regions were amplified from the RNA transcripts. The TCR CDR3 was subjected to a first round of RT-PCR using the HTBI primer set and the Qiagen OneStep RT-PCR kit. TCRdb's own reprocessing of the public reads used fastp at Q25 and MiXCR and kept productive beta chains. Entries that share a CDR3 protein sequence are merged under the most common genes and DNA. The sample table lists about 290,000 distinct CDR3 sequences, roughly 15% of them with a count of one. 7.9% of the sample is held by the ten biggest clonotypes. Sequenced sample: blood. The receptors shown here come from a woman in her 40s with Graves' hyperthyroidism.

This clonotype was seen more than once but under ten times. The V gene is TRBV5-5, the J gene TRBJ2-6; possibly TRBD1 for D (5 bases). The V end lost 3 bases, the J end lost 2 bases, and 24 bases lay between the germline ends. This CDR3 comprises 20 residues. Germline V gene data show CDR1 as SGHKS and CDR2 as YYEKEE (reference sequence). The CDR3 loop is CASSSRLGVQEATGANVLTF. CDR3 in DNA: TGTGCCAGCAGCTCCCGGTTAGGGGTTCAGGAAGCCACTGGGGCCAACGTCCTGACTTTC.

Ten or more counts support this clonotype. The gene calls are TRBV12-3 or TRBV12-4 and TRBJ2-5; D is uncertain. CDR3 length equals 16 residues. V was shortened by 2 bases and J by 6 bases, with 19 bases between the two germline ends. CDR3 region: CASSLSGTAKWQTQYF. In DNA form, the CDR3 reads TGTGCCAGCAGTTTAAGTGGAACAGCGAAATGGCAGACCCAGTACTTC.

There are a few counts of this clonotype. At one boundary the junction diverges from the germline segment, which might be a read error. Here the CDR3 reads CASSATEGPPPTKNIQYF. The CDR3 DNA reads as TGTGCTAGCAGCGCAACGGAGGGGCCTCCTCCGACCAAAAACATTCAGTACTTC. The rearrangement uses TRBV7-7 and TRBJ2-4; the D gene is possibly TRBD2 (6 bases). CDR3 length equals 18 residues. CDR1 SSHAT and CDR2 FNYEAQ come from the germline V gene (reference sequence).

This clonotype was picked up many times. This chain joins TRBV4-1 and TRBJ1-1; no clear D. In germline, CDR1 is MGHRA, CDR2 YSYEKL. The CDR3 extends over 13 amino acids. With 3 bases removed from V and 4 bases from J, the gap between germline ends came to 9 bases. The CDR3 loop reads CASSQGGFTEAFF. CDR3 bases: TGCGCCAGCAGCCAGGGAGGGTTCACTGAAGCTTTCTTT.

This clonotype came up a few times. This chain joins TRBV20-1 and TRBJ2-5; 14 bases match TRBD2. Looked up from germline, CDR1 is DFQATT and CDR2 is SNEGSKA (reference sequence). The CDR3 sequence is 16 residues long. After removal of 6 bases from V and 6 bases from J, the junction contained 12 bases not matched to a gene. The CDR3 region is CSANRPGTSGRKTQYF. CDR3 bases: TGCAGTGCCAACCGTCCTGGGACTAGCGGGAGAAAGACCCAGTACTTC.

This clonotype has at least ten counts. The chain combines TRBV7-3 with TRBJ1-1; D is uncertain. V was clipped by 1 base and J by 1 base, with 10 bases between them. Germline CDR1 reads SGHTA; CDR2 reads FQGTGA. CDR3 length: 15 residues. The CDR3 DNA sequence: TGTGCCAGCAGCTTAAATACGGTTACGAACACTGAAGCTTTCTTT. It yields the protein CASSLNTVTNTEAFF.

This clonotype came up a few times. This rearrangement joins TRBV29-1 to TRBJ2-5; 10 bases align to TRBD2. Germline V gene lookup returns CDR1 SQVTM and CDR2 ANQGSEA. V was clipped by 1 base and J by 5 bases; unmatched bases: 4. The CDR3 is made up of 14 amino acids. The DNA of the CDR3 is TGCAGCGTTGAAGTAGCGGGAGGTGGGGAGACCCAGTACTTC. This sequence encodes CSVEVAGGGETQYF.

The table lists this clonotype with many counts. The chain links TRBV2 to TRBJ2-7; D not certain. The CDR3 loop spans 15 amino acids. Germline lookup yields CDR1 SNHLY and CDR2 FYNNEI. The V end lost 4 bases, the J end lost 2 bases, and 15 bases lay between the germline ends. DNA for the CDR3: TGTGCCAGCAGTGCGGGCCCCGGATTACCCTACGAGCAGTACTTC. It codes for CASSAGPGLPYEQYF. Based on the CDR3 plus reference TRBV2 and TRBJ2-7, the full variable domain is EPEVTQTPSHQVTQMGQEVILRCVPISNHLYFYWYRQILGQKVEFLVSFYNNEISEKSEIFDDQFSVERPDGSNFTLKIRSTKLEDSAMYFCASSAGPGLPYEQYFGPGTRLTVT.

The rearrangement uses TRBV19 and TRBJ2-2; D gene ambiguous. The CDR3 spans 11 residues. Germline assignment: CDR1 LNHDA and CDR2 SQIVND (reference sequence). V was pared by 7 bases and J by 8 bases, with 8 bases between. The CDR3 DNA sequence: TGTGCCAGTACCTTGCGGGGGGAGCTGTTTTTT. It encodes CASTLRGELFF. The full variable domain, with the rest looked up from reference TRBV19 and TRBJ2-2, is DGGITQSPKYLFRKEGQNVTLSCEQNLNHDAMYWYRQDPGQGLRLIYYSQIVNDFQKGDIAEGYSVSREKKESFPLTVTSAQKNPTAFYLCASTLRGELFFGEGSRLTVL.

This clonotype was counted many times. The CDR3 DNA sequence: TGCAGTGCTAGAAAATTAGCGGGAGGGAGCTCCTACAATGAGCAGTTCTTC. It specifies CSARKLAGGSSYNEQFF. The chain is built from TRBV20-1 and TRBJ2-1; 11 bases agree with TRBD2. Germline trimming cut 2 bases from V and 0 bases from J; bases unmatched to any gene: 6. The CDR3 contains 17 residues. Germline V lookup: CDR1 DFQATT, CDR2 SNEGSKA (reference sequence).

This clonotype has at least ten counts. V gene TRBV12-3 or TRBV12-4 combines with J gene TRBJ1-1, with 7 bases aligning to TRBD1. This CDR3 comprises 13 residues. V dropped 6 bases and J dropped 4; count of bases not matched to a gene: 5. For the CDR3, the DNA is TGTGCCAGCAGACCACAGGGGTTCACTGAAGCTTTCTTT. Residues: CASRPQGFTEAFF.

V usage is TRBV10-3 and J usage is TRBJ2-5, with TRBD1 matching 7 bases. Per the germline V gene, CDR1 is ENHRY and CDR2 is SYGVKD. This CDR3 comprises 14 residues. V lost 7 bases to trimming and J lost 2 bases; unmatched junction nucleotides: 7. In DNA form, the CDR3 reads TGTGCCATCAAAGAAGGGGGCCAACAAGAGACCCAGTACTTC. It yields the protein CAIKEGGQQETQYF.

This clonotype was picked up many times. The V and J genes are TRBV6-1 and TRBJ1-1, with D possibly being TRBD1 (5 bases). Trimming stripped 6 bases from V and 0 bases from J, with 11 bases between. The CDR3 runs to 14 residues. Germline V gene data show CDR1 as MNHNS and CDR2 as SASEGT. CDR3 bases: TGTGCCAGCAGACAGACAGCAATGAACACTGAAGCTTTCTTT. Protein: CASRQTAMNTEAFF.

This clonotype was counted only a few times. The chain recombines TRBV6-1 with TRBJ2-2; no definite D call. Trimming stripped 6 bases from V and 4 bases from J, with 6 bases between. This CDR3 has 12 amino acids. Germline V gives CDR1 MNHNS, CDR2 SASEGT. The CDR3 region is CASRKGTGELFF. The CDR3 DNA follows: TGTGCCAGCAGGAAGGGCACCGGGGAGCTGTTTTTT.

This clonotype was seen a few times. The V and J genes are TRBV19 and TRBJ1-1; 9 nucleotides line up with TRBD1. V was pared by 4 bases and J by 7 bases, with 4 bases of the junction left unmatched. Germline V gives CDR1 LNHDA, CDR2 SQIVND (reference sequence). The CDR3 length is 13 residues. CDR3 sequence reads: CASSRDRAGEAFF. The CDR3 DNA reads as TGTGCCAGTAGTAGGGACAGGGCAGGTGAAGCTTTCTTT.

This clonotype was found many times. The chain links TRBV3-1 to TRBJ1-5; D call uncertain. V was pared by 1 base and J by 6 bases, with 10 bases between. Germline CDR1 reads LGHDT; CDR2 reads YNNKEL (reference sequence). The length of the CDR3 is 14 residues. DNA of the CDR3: TGTGCCAGCAGCCAAGGCAGATACACTCAGCCCCAGCATTTT. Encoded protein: CASSQGRYTQPQHF. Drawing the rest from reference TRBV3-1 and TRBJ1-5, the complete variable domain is DTAVSQTPKYLVTQMGNDKSIKCEQNLGHDTMYWYKQDSKKFLKIMFSYNNKELIINETVPNRFSPKSPDKAHLNLHINSLELGDSAVYFCASSQGRYTQPQHFGDGTRLSIL.

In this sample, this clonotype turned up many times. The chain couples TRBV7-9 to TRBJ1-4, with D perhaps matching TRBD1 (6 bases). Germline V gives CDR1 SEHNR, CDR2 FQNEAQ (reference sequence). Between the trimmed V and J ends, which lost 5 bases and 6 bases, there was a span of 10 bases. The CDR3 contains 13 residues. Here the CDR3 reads CASSGEGDEKLFF. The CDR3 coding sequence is TGTGCCAGCAGCGGGGAGGGGGATGAAAAACTGTTTTTT.

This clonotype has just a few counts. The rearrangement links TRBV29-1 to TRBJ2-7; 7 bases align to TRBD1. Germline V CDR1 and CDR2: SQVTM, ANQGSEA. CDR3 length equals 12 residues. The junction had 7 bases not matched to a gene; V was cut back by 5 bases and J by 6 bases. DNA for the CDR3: TGCAGCGTTTTTGCACAGGGGAGCGAGCAGTACTTC. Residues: CSVFAQGSEQYF.

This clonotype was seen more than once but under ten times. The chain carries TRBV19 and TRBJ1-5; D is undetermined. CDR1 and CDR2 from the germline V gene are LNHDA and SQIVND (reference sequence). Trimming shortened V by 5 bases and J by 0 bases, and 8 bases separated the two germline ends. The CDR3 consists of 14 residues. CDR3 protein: CASSLVNSNQPQHF. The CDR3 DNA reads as TGTGCCAGTAGTTTGGTAAATAGCAATCAGCCCCAGCATTTT.

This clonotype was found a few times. The CDR3 spells CASSLGTANSPLHF. Written as DNA, the CDR3 is TGCGCCAGCAGCTTGGGGACAGCTAATTCACCCCTCCACTTT. This sequence joins TRBV5-1 and TRBJ1-6; a weak D match, TRBD1 (6 bases). Between the trimmed V and J ends, which lost 0 bases and 6 bases, there was a span of 7 bases. This CDR3 has 14 amino acids. In germline, CDR1 is SGHRS, CDR2 YFSETQ.